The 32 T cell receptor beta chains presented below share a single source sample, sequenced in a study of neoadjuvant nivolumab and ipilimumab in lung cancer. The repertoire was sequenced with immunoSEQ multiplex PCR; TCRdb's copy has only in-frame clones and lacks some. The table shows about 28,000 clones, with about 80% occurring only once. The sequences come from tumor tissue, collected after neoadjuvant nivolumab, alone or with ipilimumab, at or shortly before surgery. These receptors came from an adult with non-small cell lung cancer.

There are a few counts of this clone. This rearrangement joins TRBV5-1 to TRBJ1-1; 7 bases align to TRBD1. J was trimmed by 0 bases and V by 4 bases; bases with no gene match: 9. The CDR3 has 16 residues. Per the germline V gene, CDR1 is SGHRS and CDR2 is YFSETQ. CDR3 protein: CASSPDVTGLNTEAFF. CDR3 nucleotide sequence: TGCGCCAGCAGCCCTGATGTGACAGGGCTGAACACTGAAGCTTTCTTT.

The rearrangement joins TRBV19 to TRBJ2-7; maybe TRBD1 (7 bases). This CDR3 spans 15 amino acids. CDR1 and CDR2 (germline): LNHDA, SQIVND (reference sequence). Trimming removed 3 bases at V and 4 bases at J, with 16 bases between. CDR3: CASSIGQGGPYEQYF. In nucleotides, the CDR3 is TGTGCCAGTAGTATTGGCCAGGGGGGACCGTACGAGCAGTACTTC.

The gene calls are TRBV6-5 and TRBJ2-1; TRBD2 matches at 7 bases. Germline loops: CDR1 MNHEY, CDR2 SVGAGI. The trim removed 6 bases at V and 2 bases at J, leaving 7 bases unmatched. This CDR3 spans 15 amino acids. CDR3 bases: TGTGCCAGCAGGGGCACGGGGGGTACCTACAATGAGCAGTTCTTC. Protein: CASRGTGGTYNEQFF.

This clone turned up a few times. Here the CDR3 reads CASSFLSYEQYF. The CDR3 DNA sequence: TGTGCCAGCAGCTTTCTCTCCTACGAGCAGTACTTC. V usage is TRBV5-4 and J usage is TRBJ2-7; D not certain. Looked up from germline, CDR1 is SGHNT and CDR2 is YYREEE (reference sequence). Between the trimmed V and J ends, which lost 2 bases and 0 bases, there was a span of 3 bases. This CDR3 comprises 12 residues.

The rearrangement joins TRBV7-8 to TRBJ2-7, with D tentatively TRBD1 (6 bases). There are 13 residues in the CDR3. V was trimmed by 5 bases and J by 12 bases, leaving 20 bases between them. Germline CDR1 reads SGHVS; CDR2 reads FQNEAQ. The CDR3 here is CASSTVSGGRPYF. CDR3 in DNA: TGTGCCAGCAGCACAGTGTCTGGGGGCAGGCCGTACTTC.

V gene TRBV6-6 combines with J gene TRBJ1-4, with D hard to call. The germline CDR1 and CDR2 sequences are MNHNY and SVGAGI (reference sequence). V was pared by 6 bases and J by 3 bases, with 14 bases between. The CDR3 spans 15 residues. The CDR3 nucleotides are TGTGCCAGCAGCGATGTTGGTGTAGCTAATGAAAAACTGTTTTTT. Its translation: CASSDVGVANEKLFF.

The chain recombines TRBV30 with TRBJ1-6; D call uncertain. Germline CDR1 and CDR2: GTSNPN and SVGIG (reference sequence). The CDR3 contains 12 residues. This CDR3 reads CASASYNSPLHF. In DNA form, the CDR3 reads TGTGCGTCGGCGAGCTATAATTCACCCCTCCACTTT.

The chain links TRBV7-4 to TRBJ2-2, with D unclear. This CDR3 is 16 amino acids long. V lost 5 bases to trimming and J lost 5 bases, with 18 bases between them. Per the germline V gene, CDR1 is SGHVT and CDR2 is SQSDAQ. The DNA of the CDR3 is TGTGCCAGCAGCCTCGCCCCCAAGACAATAACCGGGGAGCTGTTTTTT. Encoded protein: CASSLAPKTITGELFF.

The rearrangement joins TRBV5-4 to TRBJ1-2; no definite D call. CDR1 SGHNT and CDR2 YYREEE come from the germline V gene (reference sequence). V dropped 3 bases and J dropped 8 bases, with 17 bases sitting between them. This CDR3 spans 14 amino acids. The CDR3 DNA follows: TGTGCCAGCAGCTCCTTCTCGAGGTCGGGGGGCTACACCTTC. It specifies CASSSFSRSGGYTF.

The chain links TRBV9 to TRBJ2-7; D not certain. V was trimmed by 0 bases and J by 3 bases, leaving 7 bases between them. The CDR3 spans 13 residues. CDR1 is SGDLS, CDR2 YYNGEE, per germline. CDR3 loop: CASSVGPSYEQYF. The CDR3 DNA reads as TGTGCCAGCAGCGTAGGACCGAGCTACGAGCAGTACTTC.

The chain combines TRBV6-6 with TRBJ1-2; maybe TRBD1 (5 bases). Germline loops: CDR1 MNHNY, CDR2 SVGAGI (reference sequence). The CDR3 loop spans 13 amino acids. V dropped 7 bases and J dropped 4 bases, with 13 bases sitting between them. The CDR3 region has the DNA TGTGCCAGCACCCGGACGGGACTCTATGGCTACACCTTC. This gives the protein CASTRTGLYGYTF.

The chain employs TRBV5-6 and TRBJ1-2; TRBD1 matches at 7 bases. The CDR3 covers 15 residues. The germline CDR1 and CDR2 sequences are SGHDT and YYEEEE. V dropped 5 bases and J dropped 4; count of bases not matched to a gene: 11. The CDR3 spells CASSYSGQRIYGYTF. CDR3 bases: TGTGCCAGCAGTTATTCGGGACAGAGAATCTATGGCTACACCTTC.

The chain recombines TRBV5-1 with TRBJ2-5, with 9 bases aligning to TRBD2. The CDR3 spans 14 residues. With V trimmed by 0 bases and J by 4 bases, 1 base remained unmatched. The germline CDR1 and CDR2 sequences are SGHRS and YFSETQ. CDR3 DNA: TGCGCCAGCAGCTTGGCGACTAGCGGAGAGACCCAGTACTTC. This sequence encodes CASSLATSGETQYF.

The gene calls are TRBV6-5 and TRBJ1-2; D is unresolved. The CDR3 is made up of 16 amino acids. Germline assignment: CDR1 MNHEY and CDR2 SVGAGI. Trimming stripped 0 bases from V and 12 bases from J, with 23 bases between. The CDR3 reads CASSYSTTGGVRQNTF. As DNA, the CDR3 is TGTGCCAGCAGTTACTCAACTACTGGCGGGGTTCGGCAAAACACCTTC.

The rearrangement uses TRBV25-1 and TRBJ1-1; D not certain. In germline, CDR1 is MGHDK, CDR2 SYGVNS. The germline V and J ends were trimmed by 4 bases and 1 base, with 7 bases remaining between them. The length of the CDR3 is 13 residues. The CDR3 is CASSGDTNTEAFF. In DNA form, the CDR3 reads TGTGCCAGCAGTGGAGACACGAACACTGAAGCTTTCTTT.

The DNA of the CDR3 is TGTGCCAGCAGTGAACATGGGACAGGGGCCCAGCCCCAGCATTTT. The encoded protein is CASSEHGTGAQPQHF. V is TRBV6-1 and J is TRBJ1-5, with 10 bases aligning to TRBD1. Trimming removed 2 bases from V and 7 bases from J; junction bases left unmatched: 5. Germline CDR1 is MNHNS and CDR2 is SASEGT. CDR3 size: 15 residues.

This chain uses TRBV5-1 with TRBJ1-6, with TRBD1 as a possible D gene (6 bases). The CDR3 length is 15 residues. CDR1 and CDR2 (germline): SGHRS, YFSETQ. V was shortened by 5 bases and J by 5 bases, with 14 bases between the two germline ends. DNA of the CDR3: TGCGCCAGCAGTCAACAGGGAAGTAATAATTCACCCCTCCACTTT. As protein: CASSQQGSNNSPLHF. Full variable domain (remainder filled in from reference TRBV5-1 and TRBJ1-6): KAGVTQTPRYLIKTRGQQVTLSCSPISGHRSVSWYQQTPGQGLQFLFEYFSETQRNKGNFPGRFSGRQFSNSRSEMNVSTLELGDSALYLCASSQQGSNNSPLHFGNGTRLTVT.

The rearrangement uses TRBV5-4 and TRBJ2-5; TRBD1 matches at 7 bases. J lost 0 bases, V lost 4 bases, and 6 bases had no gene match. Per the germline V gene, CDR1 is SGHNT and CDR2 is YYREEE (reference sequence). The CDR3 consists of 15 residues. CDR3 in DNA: TGTGCCAGCAGCGCTGGGACAGCTAACCAAGAGACCCAGTACTTC. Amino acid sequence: CASSAGTANQETQYF.

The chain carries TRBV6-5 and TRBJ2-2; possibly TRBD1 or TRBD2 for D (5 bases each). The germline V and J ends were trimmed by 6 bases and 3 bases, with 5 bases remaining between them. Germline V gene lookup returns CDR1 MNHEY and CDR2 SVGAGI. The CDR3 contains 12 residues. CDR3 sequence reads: CASRGDTGELFF. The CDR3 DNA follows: TGTGCCAGCAGGGGGGACACCGGGGAGCTGTTTTTT.

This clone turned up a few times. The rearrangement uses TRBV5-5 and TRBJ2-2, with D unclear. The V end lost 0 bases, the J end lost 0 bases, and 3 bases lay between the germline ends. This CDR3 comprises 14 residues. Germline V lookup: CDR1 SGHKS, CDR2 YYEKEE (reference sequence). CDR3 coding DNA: TGTGCCAGCAGCTTGGCTTCGAACACCGGGGAGCTGTTTTTT. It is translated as CASSLASNTGELFF.

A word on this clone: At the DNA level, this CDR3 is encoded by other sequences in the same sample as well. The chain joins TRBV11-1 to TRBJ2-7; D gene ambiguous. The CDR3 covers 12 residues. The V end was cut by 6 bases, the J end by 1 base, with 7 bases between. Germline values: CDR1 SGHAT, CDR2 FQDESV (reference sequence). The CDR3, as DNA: TGTGCCAGCAGTTTTAGTTCCTACGAGCAGTACTTC. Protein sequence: CASSFSSYEQYF.

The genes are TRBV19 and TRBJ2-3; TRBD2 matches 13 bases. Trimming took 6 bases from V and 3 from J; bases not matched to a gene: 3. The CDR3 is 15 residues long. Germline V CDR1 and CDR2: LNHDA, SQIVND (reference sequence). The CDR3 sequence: CASSRTSGGTDTQYF. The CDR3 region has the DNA TGTGCCAGTAGCAGGACTAGCGGGGGTACAGATACGCAGTATTTT.

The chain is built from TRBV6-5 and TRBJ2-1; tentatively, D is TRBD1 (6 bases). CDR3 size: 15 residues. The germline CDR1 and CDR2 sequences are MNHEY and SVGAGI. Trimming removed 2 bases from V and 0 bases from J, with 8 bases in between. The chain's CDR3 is CASSYGTTSYNEQFF. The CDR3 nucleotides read TGTGCCAGCAGTTACGGGACAACCTCCTACAATGAGCAGTTCTTC.

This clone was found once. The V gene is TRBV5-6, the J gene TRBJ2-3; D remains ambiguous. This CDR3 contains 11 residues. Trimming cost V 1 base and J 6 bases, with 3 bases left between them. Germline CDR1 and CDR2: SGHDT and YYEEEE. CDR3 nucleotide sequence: TGTGCCAGCAGCTTGCGGGATACGCAGTATTTT. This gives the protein CASSLRDTQYF.

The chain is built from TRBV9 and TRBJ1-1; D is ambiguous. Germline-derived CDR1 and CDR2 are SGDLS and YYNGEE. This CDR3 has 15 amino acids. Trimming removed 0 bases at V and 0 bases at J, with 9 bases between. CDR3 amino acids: CASSVAPTLNTEAFF. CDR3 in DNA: TGTGCCAGCAGCGTAGCCCCAACTCTGAACACTGAAGCTTTCTTT.

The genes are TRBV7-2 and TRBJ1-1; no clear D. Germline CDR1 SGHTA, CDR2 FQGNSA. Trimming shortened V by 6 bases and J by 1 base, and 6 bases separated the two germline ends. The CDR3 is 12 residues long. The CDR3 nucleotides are TGTGCCAGCAGGCCGAAGAACACTGAAGCTTTCTTT. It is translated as CASRPKNTEAFF.

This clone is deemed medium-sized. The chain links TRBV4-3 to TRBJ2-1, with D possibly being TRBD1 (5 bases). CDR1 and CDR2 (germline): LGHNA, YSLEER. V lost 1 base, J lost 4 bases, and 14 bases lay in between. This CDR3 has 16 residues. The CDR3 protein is CASSQGKQGAYNEQFF. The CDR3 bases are TGCGCCAGCAGCCAAGGAAAGCAGGGCGCGTACAATGAGCAGTTCTTC.

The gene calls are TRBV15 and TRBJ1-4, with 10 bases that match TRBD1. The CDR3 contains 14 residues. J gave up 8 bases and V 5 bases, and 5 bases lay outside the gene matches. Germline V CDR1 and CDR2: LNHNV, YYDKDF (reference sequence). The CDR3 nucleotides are TGTGCCACCAGCGAACGGACAGGGGGAGAAAAACTGTTTTTT. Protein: CATSERTGGEKLFF.

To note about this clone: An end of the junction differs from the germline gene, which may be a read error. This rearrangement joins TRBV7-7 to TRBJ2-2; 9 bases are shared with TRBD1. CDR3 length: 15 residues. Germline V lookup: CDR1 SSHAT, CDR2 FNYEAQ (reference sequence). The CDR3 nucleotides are TGTGCTAGCAGCAAGACAGGGGGTTTTACCGGGGAGCTGTTTTTT. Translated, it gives CASSKTGGFTGELFF. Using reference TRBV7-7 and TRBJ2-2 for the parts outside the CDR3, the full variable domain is GAGVSQSPRYKVTKRGQDVTLRCDPISSHATLYWYQQALGQGPEFLTYFNYEAQPDKSGLPSDRFSAERPEGSISTLTIQRTEQRDSAMYRCASSKTGGFTGELFFGEGSRLTVL.

The chain's CDR3 is CASSLGQQSDTQYF. The DNA of the CDR3 is TGCGCCAGCAGCTTGGGCCAGCAGAGCGATACGCAGTATTTT. The chain recombines TRBV5-1 with TRBJ2-3; D is ambiguous. This CDR3 region has 14 residues. The V gene's germline CDR1 is SGHRS and CDR2 YFSETQ. Trimming left V 0 bases short and J 6 bases short, with 11 bases between.

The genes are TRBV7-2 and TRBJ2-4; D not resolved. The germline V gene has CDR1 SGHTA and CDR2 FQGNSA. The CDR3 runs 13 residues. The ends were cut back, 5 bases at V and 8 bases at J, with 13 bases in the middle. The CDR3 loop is CASSPTPWDIQYF. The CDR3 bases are TGTGCCAGCAGCCCAACCCCTTGGGACATTCAGTACTTC.

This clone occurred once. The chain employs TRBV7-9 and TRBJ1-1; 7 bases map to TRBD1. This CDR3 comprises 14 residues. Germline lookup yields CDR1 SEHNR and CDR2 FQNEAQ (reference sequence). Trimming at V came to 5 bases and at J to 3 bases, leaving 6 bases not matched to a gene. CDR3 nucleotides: TGTGCCAGCAGCCTCGAGGGGGCTTACACTGAAGCTTTCTTT. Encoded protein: CASSLEGAYTEAFF.